This TCR beta chain was recovered during a study of PD-1 blockade in classical Hodgkin lymphoma. Study-wide background: Intravenous delivery of nivolumab at 3 mg/kg to patients occurred every 2 weeks.

TCRdb's copy holds only in-frame clones and misses some; the assay was immunoSEQ multiplex PCR. Here the sample spans about 39,000 clones, 75% to 85% being singletons. With 5 bases clipped from V and 7 bases from J, the junction kept 7 bases outside the gene matches. The CDR3 is made up of 15 amino acids. The germline CDR1 and CDR2 sequences are LGHNT and FRNRAP. The sample's time point: cycle 4 day 1 (C4D1), after five to seven weeks of nivolumab. Each and every patient relapsed after autologous stem cell transplantation, and patients got differing brentuximab vedotin exposure. The source was peripheral blood mononuclear cells (PBMCs), collected before the fourth cycle of nivolumab. The clonotype originates from a human donor with classical Hodgkin lymphoma. The chain employs TRBV12-5 and TRBJ1-6; 8 nucleotides line up with TRBD1. The CDR3 bases are TGTGCTAGTGGTCCATCCGGGACAGGCAATTCACCCCTCCACTTT. It specifies CASGPSGTGNSPLHF.